This T cell receptor beta chain was found in a study of blood T cell repertoires in COVID-19. Germline V gives CDR1 SGHRS, CDR2 YFSETQ. V lost 2 bases, J lost 0 bases, and 6 bases lay in between. This CDR3 has 14 residues. Here immunoSEQ multiplex PCR was the method, and the copy in TCRdb shows in-frame clones only, minus some. The sample carries about 180,000 clones, about 88% recorded once. The sample consisted of peripheral blood. The chain is built from TRBV5-1 and TRBJ1-3; D call uncertain. This TCR derives from a young man who had recovered from COVID-19. As DNA, the CDR3 is TGCGCCAGCAGCTTTACCGGCTCTGGAAACACCATATATTTT. Translated: CASSFTGSGNTIYF.